The 13 T cell receptor beta chains presented below share a single source sample, sequenced in a study of CD8+ T cells in alopecia areata. Sequencing relied on a cDNA template that was reverse transcribed from extracted RNA. Clones were sequenced by immunoSEQ multiplex PCR, and TCRdb holds only the in-frame ones, with some missing. The sample has 120,000 to 150,000 clones, about 90% seen once; the top ten hold over 13%. Specimen: CD8+ T cells sorted from blood, collected at week 0. The receptor source for this set is a human donor with alopecia areata.

This clone showed up just a few times. This sample includes further DNA sequences coding for the same CDR3. The chain joins TRBV30 to TRBJ2-3, with a possible D match to TRBD2 (5 bases). This CDR3 has 13 amino acids. V dropped 4 bases and J dropped 0 bases, with 8 bases sitting between them. The germline V gene has CDR1 GTSNPN and CDR2 SVGIG (reference sequence). This chain's CDR3 is CAWNRGSTDTQYF. The CDR3, as DNA: TGTGCCTGGAATCGGGGTAGCACAGATACGCAGTATTTT.

The chain has TRBV10-2 and TRBJ2-1; TRBD2 matches at 8 bases. The CDR3 contains 14 residues. Germline V gives CDR1 WSHSY, CDR2 SAAADI. J gave up 5 bases and V 2 bases, and 2 bases lay outside the gene matches. In DNA form, the CDR3 reads TGCGCCAGCAGTGAGACTAGCGGTAACAATGAGCAGTTCTTC. Amino acid sequence: CASSETSGNNEQFF.

The chain combines TRBV7-9 with TRBJ1-5; D may be TRBD1 (6 bases). Germline V gene sequence: CDR1 SEHNR, CDR2 FQNEAQ (reference sequence). Trimming took 4 bases from V and 7 from J, leaving 17 bases between them. CDR3 length: 15 amino acids. The CDR3 here is CASSSGISRGQPQHF. The CDR3, as DNA: TGTGCCAGCAGCTCCGGGATCTCGAGGGGGCAGCCCCAGCATTTT. Supplemented by reference TRBV7-9 and TRBJ1-5, the full variable domain reads DTGVSQNPRHKITKRGQNVTFRCDPISEHNRLYWYRQTLGQGPEFLTYFQNEAQLEKSRLLSDRFSAERPKGSFSTLEIQRTEQGDSAMYLCASSSGISRGQPQHFGDGTRLSIL.

This clone was picked up one time. The chain combines TRBV13 with TRBJ2-7; the D is unclear. CDR3 length: 13 residues. Germline V gene data show CDR1 as PRHDT and CDR2 as FYEKMQ (reference sequence). Deletions cut 5 bases from V and 0 bases from J, with 8 bases between. The CDR3 DNA sequence: TGTGCCAGCAGCCCGGGTCGCTCCTACGAGCAGTACTTC. Its translation is CASSPGRSYEQYF.

The V and J genes are TRBV29-1 and TRBJ2-1; 8 positions match TRBD1. Unmatched junction bases numbered 5, after V lost 5 bases and J lost 2 bases. The CDR3 loop spans 14 amino acids. CDR1 is SQVTM, CDR2 ANQGSEA, per germline. The chain's CDR3 is CSVTGTGAYNEQFF. DNA for the CDR3: TGCAGCGTTACCGGGACAGGTGCCTACAATGAGCAGTTCTTC.

The V gene is TRBV4-1, the J gene TRBJ2-7; possible D gene TRBD2, 6 bases. Trimming cost V 1 base and J 1 base, with 20 bases left between them. The CDR3 runs to 18 residues. Germline V gene data show CDR1 as MGHRA and CDR2 as YSYEKL. The CDR3 is CASSQGANAAGFSYEQYF. The DNA for the CDR3 is TGCGCCAGCAGCCAAGGGGCAAACGCCGCGGGATTTTCCTACGAGCAGTACTTC.

The genes are TRBV2 and TRBJ2-5, with 8 bases lining up with TRBD1. J gave up 5 bases and V 5 bases, and 7 bases lay outside the gene matches. CDR3 size: 14 residues. From germline, CDR1 is SNHLY and CDR2 FYNNEI. CDR3 bases: TGTGCCAGCAGTCCGACAGGGGTTGAGGAGACCCAGTACTTC. The encoded protein is CASSPTGVEETQYF.

This clone was counted between two and nine times. The genes are TRBV29-1 and TRBJ2-2; TRBD1 is a possible D gene (5 bases). Trimming cost V 7 bases and J 5 bases, with 8 bases left between them. The length of the CDR3 is 11 residues. CDR1 and CDR2 from the germline V gene are SQVTM and ANQGSEA. The chain's CDR3 is CSAHRTGELFF. In DNA form, the CDR3 reads TGCAGCGCCCACAGGACCGGGGAGCTGTTTTTT.

The V gene is TRBV29-1, the J gene TRBJ1-2; TRBD1 aligns across 7 bases. In germline, CDR1 is SQVTM, CDR2 ANQGSEA. The length of the CDR3 is 12 residues. Trimming at V came to 3 bases and at J to 7 bases, leaving 5 bases not matched to a gene. The CDR3 DNA is TGCAGCGTTGATGAGGGGGCAAGTGGCTACACCTTC. Protein: CSVDEGASGYTF.

The chain uses TRBV7-2 and TRBJ2-3, with 7 bases matching TRBD1. Germline CDR1 is SGHTA and CDR2 is FQGNSA. The V and J ends lost 2 bases and 5 bases, in that order; junction bases with no gene match: 7. CDR3 size: 15 residues. In nucleotides, the CDR3 is TGTGCCAGCAGCTTAACAGGGGTTCTAGGAGATACGCAGTATTTT. It specifies CASSLTGVLGDTQYF.

CDR3 sequence: CASSGLAGHNEQFF. CDR3 DNA: TGTGCCAGTAGCGGACTAGCGGGACACAATGAGCAGTTCTTC. The V and J genes are TRBV19 and TRBJ2-1; 12 positions agree with TRBD2. The CDR3 is made up of 14 amino acids. CDR1 and CDR2 from the germline V gene are LNHDA and SQIVND (reference sequence). J gave up 5 bases and V 6 bases, and 2 bases lay outside the gene matches.

On this clone: Additional DNA sequences in this sample encode the identical CDR3. CDR3 region: CSVRTGSYEQYF. In nucleotides, the CDR3 is TGCAGCGTGAGGACAGGCTCCTACGAGCAGTACTTC. The chain links TRBV29-1 to TRBJ2-7; 7 bases are shared with TRBD1. Germline loops: CDR1 SQVTM, CDR2 ANQGSEA. The V segment lost 6 bases and the J segment 0 bases; nucleotides outside the gene matches: 2. The CDR3 is 12 amino acids.

The count of this clone is one. This chain links TRBV19 with TRBJ1-2; D unresolved. The CDR3 sequence is 13 residues long. Trimming removed 2 bases from V and 4 bases from J, with 8 bases in between. CDR1 LNHDA and CDR2 SQIVND come from the germline V gene (reference sequence). CDR3 amino acids: CASSIRTSYGYTF. DNA of the CDR3: TGTGCCAGTAGTATACGAACCTCCTATGGCTACACCTTC.